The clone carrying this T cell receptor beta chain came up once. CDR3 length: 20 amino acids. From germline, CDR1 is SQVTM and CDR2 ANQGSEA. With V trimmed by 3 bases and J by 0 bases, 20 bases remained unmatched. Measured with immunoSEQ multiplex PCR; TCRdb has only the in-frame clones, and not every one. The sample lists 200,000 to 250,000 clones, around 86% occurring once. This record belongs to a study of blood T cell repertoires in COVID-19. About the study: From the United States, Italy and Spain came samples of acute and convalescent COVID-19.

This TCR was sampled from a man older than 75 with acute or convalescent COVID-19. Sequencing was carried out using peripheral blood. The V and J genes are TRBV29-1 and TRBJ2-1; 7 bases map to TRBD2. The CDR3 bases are TGCAGCGTTGATAGTTTTCTTAGCGGGCCTTATGAGAGCTCCTACAATGAGCAGTTCTTC. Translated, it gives CSVDSFLSGPYESSYNEQFF.